The present T cell receptor beta chain was sequenced within a study of Ad26.COV2.S vaccination and SARS-CoV-2 variants. Study-wide results and limits: Using TCR breadth and depth analyses may have led to underestimated total T cell responses.

TCRdb's copy holds only in-frame clones and misses some; the assay was immunoSEQ multiplex PCR. This table has 440,000 or so clones, nearly 90% appearing once. CDR1 and CDR2 from the germline V gene are SNHLY and FYNNEI. The CDR3 runs 14 residues. The V gene lost 7 bases and the J gene lost 7 bases, with 16 bases spanning the gap. Notes on this clone: The antigen is unknown.

Regarding treatment: approximately 18 received Ad26.COV2.S at low or high dose, single or two shots; 5 received placebo; per-sample allocation not given. The samples date from day 63 after the first vaccine or placebo injection. Sequences were derived from peripheral blood, sampled in a trial of Ad26.COV2.S vaccine versus placebo. The receptor was derived from a person between 18 and 65 years old who received the Ad26.COV2.S COVID-19 vaccine or a placebo. V usage is TRBV2 and J usage is TRBJ2-2; perhaps TRBD1 as D (6 bases). The CDR3 sequence: CASKDGQIIGELFF. DNA for the CDR3: TGTGCCAGCAAGGATGGACAGATCATCGGGGAGCTGTTTTTT.